This T cell receptor (beta chain) was obtained from a study of blood T cells in healthy people across ages. The trim removed 4 bases at V and 9 bases at J, leaving 8 bases unmatched. Germline-derived CDR1 and CDR2 are GTSNPN and SVGIG (reference sequence). The CDR3 totals 13 residues. The study isolated at least 6.5 million PBMCs from each sample. A second PCR, run for roughly 7 to 11 cycles, used a sample-barcoded 5' primer plus a J-beta primer mix. TCRdb ran MiXCR on the 5' RACE reads and lists one entry per CDR3 protein. The sample carries about a million distinct CDR3 sequences, about 44% recorded once. As to this clonotype: Its cognate antigen is unknown.

General study findings and limits: Versus aged donors, long-lived donors had higher diversity and more naive CD4+ cells.

The rearrangement joins TRBV30 to TRBJ2-1, with 8 bases fitting TRBD1. The sample consisted of blood. This clonotype was sampled from a man aged 25-40 years in good health. CDR3 sequence reads: CAWNQGAAGEQFF. In DNA form, the CDR3 reads TGTGCCTGGAACCAGGGGGCGGCCGGTGAGCAGTTCTTC.